The 22 T cell receptor beta chains reported below all come from one sample, sequenced in a study of OX40 agonist ivuxolimab in advanced cancers. Repertoires were generated with immunoSEQ multiplex PCR, while TCRdb's copy carries only in-frame clones and drops some. The table has tens of thousands of clones, approximately 84% seen once. Sequences were derived from CD4+ or CD8+ T cells sorted from blood, sampled in a trial of the OX40 agonist ivuxolimab. Receptor source: an adult with an advanced solid tumor such as melanoma, head and neck, liver or kidney cancer.

This clone was seen only a few times. The chain combines TRBV4-3 with TRBJ2-4, with 12 bases identical to TRBD2. This CDR3 region has 18 residues. Germline V gene data show CDR1 as LGHNA and CDR2 as YSLEER. The V gene end was trimmed by 0 bases and the J gene end by 5 bases; junction bases not matched to a gene: 8. Written as DNA, the CDR3 is TGCGCCAGCAGCCAAGATCTCGGCCGACTAGCGGGGGAAAACATTCAGTACTTC. It yields the protein CASSQDLGRLAGENIQYF.

V and J are TRBV28 and TRBJ2-1, with 16 bases aligning to TRBD2. This CDR3 comprises 18 residues. Germline CDR1 and CDR2: MDHEN and SYDVKM. Trimming cost V 4 bases and J 4 bases; bases outside gene matches: 7. The CDR3 loop reads CASSSPSGLAGGYNEQFF. Written as DNA, the CDR3 is TGTGCCAGCAGTTCCCCCTCGGGACTAGCGGGAGGGTACAATGAGCAGTTCTTC.

The J gene is TRBJ2-2, the V gene TRBV28; a weak D match, TRBD2 (6 bases). CDR1 and CDR2 from the germline V gene are MDHEN and SYDVKM. V dropped 6 bases and J dropped 11 bases, with 22 bases sitting between them. CDR3 length: 15 residues. In nucleotides, the CDR3 is TGTGCCAGCAGCTTGGTGGGCGGGGAGGCGGGAGAGCTGTTTTTT. It is translated as CASSLVGGEAGELFF.

The gene calls are TRBV10-1 and TRBJ2-5; 7 bases are shared with TRBD2. The ends lost 6 bases at V and 2 bases at J; junction bases unmatched: 12. CDR3 length: 16 residues. Germline CDR1 and CDR2: WNHNN and SYGVQD (reference sequence). CDR3: CASRTPWREIQETQYF. The CDR3, as DNA: TGCGCCAGCAGGACCCCTTGGCGGGAGATACAAGAGACCCAGTACTTC.

The chain has TRBV7-3 and TRBJ2-1, with D maybe TRBD1 (6 bases). The CDR3 consists of 15 residues. V dropped 3 bases and J dropped 2 bases, with 11 bases sitting between them. The V gene's germline CDR1 is SGHTA and CDR2 FQGTGA. The CDR3 DNA sequence: TGTGCCAGCAGCTTGGACAGCACTCCCTACAATGAGCAGTTCTTC. Protein: CASSLDSTPYNEQFF.

This clone has just a few counts. The chain employs TRBV21-1 and TRBJ2-3; TRBD2 is the table's D call, not checked against the DNA. TRBV21-1 is marked as a pseudogene. This CDR3 contains 18 residues. In nucleotides, the CDR3 is TGTGCCAGCAGCAAGTCCCCCCGACTAGCGGGAGATAGGTATACGCAGTATTTT. It translates to CASSKSPRLAGDRYTQYF.

The chain joins TRBV5-1 to TRBJ1-5; D is ambiguous. This CDR3 is 12 amino acids long. Germline V gives CDR1 SGHRS, CDR2 YFSETQ. V gave up 0 bases and J gave up 7 bases, with 5 bases separating them. The CDR3 reads CASSLAPQPQHF. DNA for the CDR3: TGCGCCAGCAGCTTGGCCCCCCAGCCCCAGCATTTT.

This chain connects TRBV2 to TRBJ2-7, with unresolved D. The CDR3 runs to 12 residues. Germline V lookup: CDR1 SNHLY, CDR2 FYNNEI. V dropped 3 bases and J dropped 6 bases, with 9 bases sitting between them. The CDR3 protein is CASSDWPGEQYF. As DNA, the CDR3 is TGTGCCAGCAGTGACTGGCCCGGCGAGCAGTACTTC.

The rearrangement links TRBV19 to TRBJ1-5; TRBD1 aligns across 7 bases. This CDR3 has 13 residues. V trimming: 4 bases; J trimming: 7 bases; junction bases outside the gene matches: 4. CDR1 is LNHDA, CDR2 SQIVND, per germline (reference sequence). DNA for the CDR3: TGTGCCAGTAGTAGCACAGGGGAACAGCCCCAGCATTTT. It specifies CASSSTGEQPQHF.

This rearrangement joins TRBV7-3 to TRBJ2-5; 7 bases fit TRBD2. V was pared by 5 bases and J by 4 bases, with 10 bases of the junction left unmatched. This CDR3 is built from 15 residues. Germline assignment: CDR1 SGHTA and CDR2 FQGTGA. CDR3 DNA sequence: TGTGCCAGCAGCACCCAGGAGGGAGGGAGAGAGACCCAGTACTTC. Translation: CASSTQEGGRETQYF.

This clone was counted only a few times. The chain is built from TRBV6-5 and TRBJ2-3, with TRBD2 matching 8 bases. The trim removed 7 bases at V and 8 bases at J, leaving 8 bases unmatched. The CDR3 spans 13 residues. In germline, CDR1 is MNHEY, CDR2 SVGAGI. CDR3 sequence (DNA): TGTGCCAGCAAGGACGGGAGGGCCGGTACGCAGTATTTT. As protein: CASKDGRAGTQYF.

J is TRBJ2-3 and V is TRBV28, with D perhaps TRBD2 (5 bases). Germline-derived CDR1 and CDR2 are MDHEN and SYDVKM. This CDR3 comprises 14 residues. Trimming took off 3 bases at V and 0 bases at J, with 7 bases between the two ends. The CDR3, as DNA: TGTGCCAGCAGTTTGGGCGGGAGCACAGATACGCAGTATTTT. Protein: CASSLGGSTDTQYF.

This clone appeared a single time. The chain joins TRBV27 to TRBJ2-1; D possibly corresponds to TRBD2 (6 bases). From germline, CDR1 is MNHEY and CDR2 SMNVEV (reference sequence). Trimming stripped 5 bases from V and 4 bases from J, with 21 bases between. CDR3 length: 17 residues. In nucleotides, the CDR3 is TGTGCCAGCAGTCTAGCGCCCCTTATCGGCGATTACAATGAGCAGTTCTTC. Amino acid sequence: CASSLAPLIGDYNEQFF.

This sequence joins TRBV9 and TRBJ1-3; no reliable D call. The CDR3 contains 12 residues. The germline V gene encodes CDR1 SGDLS and CDR2 YYNGEE. Deletions cut 0 bases from V and 6 bases from J, with 4 bases between. CDR3 nucleotides: TGTGCCAGCAGCGTAGCTGCAAACACCATATATTTT. The encoded protein is CASSVAANTIYF.

The chain combines TRBV6-6 with TRBJ2-7; D may be TRBD2 (6 bases). Trimming took off 4 bases at V and 6 bases at J, with 16 bases between the two ends. The CDR3 covers 14 residues. Germline V gene data show CDR1 as MNHNY and CDR2 as SVGAGI (reference sequence). DNA of the CDR3: TGTGCCAGCAGTTTACTAGGGAGGAGATCCGAGCAGTACTTC. Translation gives CASSLLGRRSEQYF.

The chain employs TRBV5-1 and TRBJ2-3; D possibly uses TRBD1 or TRBD2 (5 bases each). CDR1 and CDR2 from the germline V gene are SGHRS and YFSETQ. The CDR3 is made up of 16 amino acids. The ends were cut back, 0 bases at V and 5 bases at J, with 16 bases in the middle. The CDR3 is CASSLEGRSSVDTQYF. The CDR3 region has the DNA TGCGCCAGCAGCTTGGAGGGACGGTCGTCCGTAGATACGCAGTATTTT. Full variable domain (missing parts from reference TRBV5-1 and TRBJ2-3): KAGVTQTPRYLIKTRGQQVTLSCSPISGHRSVSWYQQTPGQGLQFLFEYFSETQRNKGNFPGRFSGRQFSNSRSEMNVSTLELGDSALYLCASSLEGRSSVDTQYFGPGTRLTVL.

This clone has more than one count but fewer than ten. This rearrangement joins TRBV7-8 to TRBJ2-5, with D possibly matching TRBD1 (6 bases). This CDR3 comprises 15 residues. Trimming pared 5 bases from V and 2 bases from J, leaving 15 bases between. The germline V gene has CDR1 SGHVS and CDR2 FQNEAQ. Here the CDR3 reads CASSLTTTGQETQYF. The CDR3 DNA follows: TGTGCCAGCAGCCTAACTACTACAGGGCAAGAGACCCAGTACTTC.

The J gene is TRBJ1-5, the V gene TRBV18; D is undetermined. Germline CDR1 and CDR2: KGHSH and LQKENI. V was cut by 1 base and J by 0 bases, with 10 bases left in between. The CDR3 totals 16 residues. CDR3: CASSPRPVGSNQPQHF. CDR3 DNA: TGTGCCAGCTCACCACGACCAGTGGGTAGCAATCAGCCCCAGCATTTT. Full variable domain (remainder filled in from reference TRBV18 and TRBJ1-5): NAGVMQNPRHLVRRRGQEARLRCSPMKGHSHVYWYRQLPEEGLKFMVYLQKENIIDESGMPKERFSAEFPKEGPSILRIQQVVRGDSAAYFCASSPRPVGSNQPQHFGDGTRLSIL.

This clone has more than one count but fewer than ten. The chain combines TRBV28 with TRBJ1-2; maybe TRBD1 (6 bases). V was pared by 2 bases and J by 4 bases, with 8 bases between. CDR3 size: 13 residues. Germline V CDR1 and CDR2: MDHEN, SYDVKM. In DNA, the CDR3 is TGTGCCAGCAGTTTAAGACAGGCCTATGGCTACACCTTC. It encodes CASSLRQAYGYTF.

The chain employs TRBV18 and TRBJ2-7; D is unclear. The V end was cut by 0 bases, the J end by 3 bases, with 6 bases between. The germline gives CDR1 KGHSH, CDR2 LQKENI. The length of the CDR3 is 13 residues. The CDR3 DNA follows: TGTGCCAGCTCACCACCGGGCAGCTACGAGCAGTACTTC. Amino acids: CASSPPGSYEQYF.

CDR3 bases: TGTGCCAGCAGCGCCCGAGGTAGCGGGAGTTGGAGCACAGATACGCAGTATTTT. Protein: CASSARGSGSWSTDTQYF. The V gene is TRBV9, the J gene TRBJ2-3; TRBD2 matches 9 bases. This CDR3 is 18 amino acids long. Germline V gives CDR1 SGDLS, CDR2 YYNGEE. The ends lost 3 bases at V and 0 bases at J; junction bases unmatched: 11.

The chain carries TRBV5-1 and TRBJ1-2, with 7 positions matching TRBD1. Germline assignment: CDR1 SGHRS and CDR2 YFSETQ. V was clipped by 3 bases and J by 4 bases; unmatched bases: 12. This CDR3 comprises 16 residues. The CDR3 spells CASSSGLTGVGYGYTF. The CDR3 nucleotides read TGCGCCAGCAGCTCGGGCCTTACAGGGGTCGGCTATGGCTACACCTTC. Complete variable domain (other parts from reference TRBV5-1 and TRBJ1-2): KAGVTQTPRYLIKTRGQQVTLSCSPISGHRSVSWYQQTPGQGLQFLFEYFSETQRNKGNFPGRFSGRQFSNSRSEMNVSTLELGDSALYLCASSSGLTGVGYGYTFGSGTRLTVV.